Below, 30 T cell receptor beta chains from the same sample are listed, as sequenced in a study of T cell clonotyping in hematopoietic cell transplantation. The assay was immunoSEQ multiplex PCR, and TCRdb's table has in-frame clones only and misses some. The table lists some 40,000 clones, roughly 96% of them singletons, with under 0.95% in the top ten. The specimen was peripheral blood mononuclear cells. These receptors all come from a man aged 30 to 45 in good health. Some clones in this sample may be carry-over from other donors' samples.

The J gene is TRBJ1-4, the V gene TRBV5-8; TRBD1 aligns across 8 bases. Germline V gene lookup returns CDR1 SGHTS and CDR2 YDEGEE. V dropped 0 bases and J dropped 10; count of bases not matched to a gene: 11. CDR3 length: 16 residues. The CDR3 reads CASSLGQGSINRKLFF. The CDR3, as DNA: TGTGCCAGCAGCTTGGGACAGGGGTCTATTAACAGAAAACTGTTTTTT.

The chain links TRBV5-1 to TRBJ1-2; no firm D call. CDR1 SGHRS and CDR2 YFSETQ come from the germline V gene. CDR3 length equals 13 residues. Trimming shortened V by 3 bases and J by 8 bases, and 14 bases separated the two germline ends. As DNA, the CDR3 is TGCGCCAGCAGCTCGTTGCGGGCAGGAGGCTACACCTTC. The encoded protein is CASSSLRAGGYTF.

This clone was counted once. The chain combines TRBV14 with TRBJ1-1; no reliable D call. Germline loops: CDR1 SGHDN, CDR2 FVKESK. The CDR3 contains 14 residues. Deletions cut 4 bases from V and 0 bases from J, with 9 bases between. The CDR3 coding sequence is TGTGCCAGCAGCCGGGTCCTCCTGAACACTGAAGCTTTCTTT. Its translation: CASSRVLLNTEAFF.

The chain employs TRBV7-6 and TRBJ1-5, with TRBD1 as a possible D gene (5 bases). The CDR3 totals 13 residues. Trimming pared 3 bases from V and 8 bases from J, leaving 11 bases between. Germline assignment: CDR1 SGHVS and CDR2 FNYEAQ. The CDR3 here is CASSFGVGEPQHF. CDR3 DNA: TGTGCCAGCAGCTTTGGTGTGGGGGAGCCCCAGCATTTT.

This sequence joins TRBV30 and TRBJ1-5, with a weak D call TRBD1 (6 bases). The CDR3 is 13 residues long. Germline CDR1 reads GTSNPN; CDR2 reads SVGIG (reference sequence). Deletions cut 1 base from V and 3 bases from J, with 7 bases between. CDR3 amino acids: CAWSAGVNQPQHF. The CDR3 DNA reads TGTGCCTGGAGTGCAGGGGTCAATCAGCCCCAGCATTTT.

Here the CDR3 DNA reads TGTGCCAGCAGTTTATCACAGCGGGGGGACACCGGGGAGCTGTTTTTT. Amino acid sequence: CASSLSQRGDTGELFF. This chain connects TRBV27 to TRBJ2-2; the match to TRBD2 covers 9 bases. Per germline, CDR1 MNHEY and CDR2 SMNVEV (reference sequence). This CDR3 spans 16 amino acids. V trimming: 0 bases; J trimming: 3 bases; junction bases outside the gene matches: 2.

This clone was detected once. The chain carries TRBV5-1 and TRBJ2-2; no clear D gene. Germline V gene data show CDR1 as SGHRS and CDR2 as YFSETQ. The CDR3 is 15 amino acids. V lost 4 bases and J 0 bases, leaving 10 bases between the germline ends. The CDR3 sequence is CASSPVSTNTGELFF. CDR3 DNA sequence: TGCGCCAGCAGCCCCGTTTCCACGAACACCGGGGAGCTGTTTTTT.

This chain connects TRBV11-2 to TRBJ1-2; no definite D call. CDR1 SGHAT and CDR2 FQNNGV come from the germline V gene. V was shortened by 5 bases and J by 8 bases, with 9 bases between the two germline ends. The length of the CDR3 is 11 residues. The DNA for the CDR3 is TGTGCCAGCAGCCAGGCAGGCGGCTACACCTTC. Its protein is CASSQAGGYTF.

The chain employs TRBV11-2 and TRBJ1-2, with D uncertain. CDR3 length: 14 residues. Trimming took 5 bases from V and 8 from J, leaving 18 bases between them. CDR1 and CDR2 (germline): SGHAT, FQNNGV. The CDR3 DNA sequence: TGTGCCAGCAGCGTACAATTGGGAGGAAGGGGCTACACCTTC. Its translation: CASSVQLGGRGYTF.

This clone has more than one count but fewer than ten. The gene calls are TRBV7-9 and TRBJ1-2, with D possibly TRBD1 on 5 matching bases. Per germline, CDR1 SEHNR and CDR2 FQNEAQ (reference sequence). CDR3 size: 14 residues. V was pared by 1 base and J by 3 bases, with 9 bases between. CDR3 DNA: TGTGCCAGCAGCTTAGATGGGGGAGACTATGGCTACACCTTC. Protein product: CASSLDGGDYGYTF.

The genes are TRBV29-1 and TRBJ2-1; 12 nucleotides line up with TRBD2. Germline V gene sequence: CDR1 SQVTM, CDR2 ANQGSEA. This CDR3 contains 14 residues. Trimming at V came to 7 bases and at J to 7 bases, leaving 8 bases not matched to a gene. The CDR3 region has the DNA TGCAGCGGGATACTAGCGGGAGGAGCTAATGAGCAGTTCTTC. Its protein product is CSGILAGGANEQFF.

The chain joins TRBV14 to TRBJ2-2; no clear D. Trimming removed 1 base from V and 8 bases from J, with 11 bases in between. The CDR3 runs to 14 residues. The germline gives CDR1 SGHDN, CDR2 FVKESK. The CDR3 protein is CASSQVRSGGELFF. The CDR3 DNA follows: TGTGCCAGCAGCCAAGTCCGGTCCGGGGGGGAGCTGTTTTTT.

The chain recombines TRBV6-6 with TRBJ1-5; D not resolved. The CDR3 is 14 amino acids. Germline V lookup: CDR1 MNHNY, CDR2 SVGAGI (reference sequence). With 7 bases removed from V and 5 bases from J, the gap between germline ends came to 15 bases. The CDR3 spells CASTSLGVYQPQHF. The DNA for the CDR3 is TGTGCCAGCACTAGCCTCGGGGTTTATCAGCCCCAGCATTTT.

This chain uses TRBV30 with TRBJ1-1; 9 bases are a match to TRBD1. The germline gives CDR1 GTSNPN, CDR2 SVGIG (reference sequence). The V and J ends lost 2 bases and 5 bases, in that order; junction bases with no gene match: 9. This CDR3 contains 15 residues. The CDR3 is CAWSLLRTGETEAFF. DNA of the CDR3: TGTGCCTGGAGTCTGCTGCGGACAGGGGAGACTGAAGCTTTCTTT.

This clone was observed a single time. The chain couples TRBV9 to TRBJ2-3; D is possibly TRBD1 or TRBD2 (5 bases each). The CDR3 has 16 amino acids. Trimming removed 2 bases from V and 1 base from J, with 14 bases in between. Germline V gene lookup returns CDR1 SGDLS and CDR2 YYNGEE. The CDR3 DNA follows: TGTGCCAGCAGCGTCACAGGACTCGCCCGCACAGATACGCAGTATTTT. Amino acid sequence: CASSVTGLARTDTQYF.

The chain combines TRBV2 with TRBJ1-5; D not certain. V lost 4 bases and J lost 0, with 10 bases in between. The CDR3 contains 15 residues. CDR1 SNHLY and CDR2 FYNNEI come from the germline V gene. The CDR3 region is CASSVPEYSNQPQHF. CDR3 DNA sequence: TGTGCCAGCAGTGTACCAGAATATAGCAATCAGCCCCAGCATTTT. The full variable domain, completed using reference TRBV2 and TRBJ1-5, is EPEVTQTPSHQVTQMGQEVILRCVPISNHLYFYWYRQILGQKVEFLVSFYNNEISEKSEIFDDQFSVERPDGSNFTLKIRSTKLEDSAMYFCASSVPEYSNQPQHFGDGTRLSIL.

The chain has TRBV7-9 and TRBJ2-7, with 7 bases that match TRBD1. Germline CDR1 and CDR2: SEHNR and FQNEAQ (reference sequence). This CDR3 is built from 16 residues. V trimming: 4 bases; J trimming: 3 bases; junction bases outside the gene matches: 12. CDR3 in amino acids: CASSSYRGQIFYEQYF. The CDR3 bases are TGTGCCAGCAGCTCCTACCGGGGACAGATATTCTACGAGCAGTACTTC.

J is TRBJ2-1 and V is TRBV6-6, with TRBD1 matching over 9 bases. CDR1 is MNHNY, CDR2 SVGAGI, per germline (reference sequence). Trimming took 4 bases from V and 5 from J; bases not matched to a gene: 9. This CDR3 is 16 amino acids long. The CDR3 DNA is TGTGCCAGCAGTTCCCCGGACAGGGGCGGCAACAATGAGCAGTTCTTC. Encoded protein: CASSSPDRGGNNEQFF.

The chain couples TRBV6-5 to TRBJ1-1, with D possibly being TRBD1 (6 bases). CDR3 length: 14 residues. In germline, CDR1 is MNHEY, CDR2 SVGAGI. Trimming shortened V by 6 bases and J by 2 bases, and 13 bases separated the two germline ends. The CDR3 bases are TGTGCCAGCAGCGTACAGGGATATAACACTGAAGCTTTCTTT. Translating it yields CASSVQGYNTEAFF.

This chain connects TRBV4-2 to TRBJ1-5, with D possibly TRBD1 on 5 matching bases. The CDR3 consists of 14 residues. The germline CDR1 and CDR2 sequences are LGHNA and YNFKEQ. V was shortened by 4 bases and J by 3 bases, with 10 bases between the two germline ends. The CDR3, as DNA: TGTGCCAGCAGCCTCGGGACTTCCAATCAGCCCCAGCATTTT. This translates into CASSLGTSNQPQHF.

The J gene is TRBJ1-4, the V gene TRBV19; D gene uncertain. Deletions cut 5 bases from V and 2 bases from J, with 6 bases between. Germline V gene lookup returns CDR1 LNHDA and CDR2 SQIVND (reference sequence). This CDR3 has 13 amino acids. The CDR3 protein is CASSAKTNEKLFF. The CDR3 DNA is TGTGCCAGTAGTGCAAAGACTAATGAAAAACTGTTTTTT.

The V call is TRBV4-1, the J call TRBJ1-5; 7 bases line up with TRBD1. Germline CDR1 is MGHRA and CDR2 is YSYEKL. The CDR3 loop spans 16 amino acids. With 3 bases clipped from V and 4 bases from J, the junction kept 9 bases outside the gene matches. The CDR3 here is CASSQEPDRDNQPQHF. The CDR3 coding sequence is TGCGCCAGCAGCCAGGAACCCGACAGGGATAATCAGCCCCAGCATTTT.

The chain is built from TRBV23-1 and TRBJ2-1; 8 nucleotides align to TRBD2. TRBV23-1 carries the ORF label, with uncertain function. This CDR3 spans 15 amino acids. V dropped 8 bases and J dropped 0; count of bases not matched to a gene: 6. DNA of the CDR3: TGCGCCAGCGGAACTAGCGGCAGCTCCTACAATGAGCAGTTCTTC. It encodes CASGTSGSSYNEQFF.

The chain carries TRBV30 and TRBJ1-4, with D unclear. This CDR3 has 12 amino acids. Per the germline V gene, CDR1 is GTSNPN and CDR2 is SVGIG (reference sequence). The germline V and J ends were trimmed by 2 bases and 8 bases, with 9 bases remaining between them. This chain's CDR3 is CAWSFMREKLFF. The CDR3 bases are TGTGCCTGGAGTTTCATGAGGGAAAAACTGTTTTTT.

The chain employs TRBV29-1 and TRBJ1-2; D is undetermined. Looked up from germline, CDR1 is SQVTM and CDR2 is ANQGSEA. The V end was cut by 6 bases, the J end by 12 bases, with 17 bases between. CDR3 length: 11 residues. The CDR3 is CSVELLRVHTF. The CDR3, as DNA: TGCAGCGTGGAGCTCCTTAGGGTTCACACCTTC.

The gene calls are TRBV11-3 and TRBJ2-3, with 13 bases matching TRBD2. Per germline, CDR1 SGHNT and CDR2 YENEEA. The CDR3 spans 16 residues. Trimming took 6 bases from V and 2 from J; bases not matched to a gene: 5. The CDR3 bases are TGTGCCAGCAGTCAAGGACTAGCGGGAGCCACAGATACGCAGTATTTT. Encoded protein: CASSQGLAGATDTQYF.

This clone was observed once. The rearrangement uses TRBV19 and TRBJ1-1; TRBD1 aligns across 9 bases. CDR1 and CDR2 (germline): LNHDA, SQIVND (reference sequence). The CDR3 covers 13 residues. Trimming cost V 7 bases and J 4 bases; bases outside gene matches: 4. The CDR3 DNA reads TGTGCCAGTATTGGACAGGGGACCACTGAAGCTTTCTTT. This encodes CASIGQGTTEAFF. Full variable domain (outside the CDR3, taken from reference TRBV19 and TRBJ1-1): DGGITQSPKYLFRKEGQNVTLSCEQNLNHDAMYWYRQDPGQGLRLIYYSQIVNDFQKGDIAEGYSVSREKKESFPLTVTSAQKNPTAFYLCASIGQGTTEAFFGQGTRLTVV.

The chain employs TRBV25-1 and TRBJ1-1; D unclear. V gave up 5 bases and J gave up 2 bases, with 9 bases separating them. Germline V gives CDR1 MGHDK, CDR2 SYGVNS. The CDR3 is 13 amino acids. CDR3: CASSLNPNTEAFF. As DNA, the CDR3 is TGTGCCAGCAGTCTCAACCCAAACACTGAAGCTTTCTTT.

The V and J genes are TRBV13 and TRBJ2-7; unclear D gene. The V gene lost 3 bases and the J gene lost 6 bases, with 6 bases spanning the gap. The germline V gene has CDR1 PRHDT and CDR2 FYEKMQ (reference sequence). The CDR3 is 11 amino acids. CDR3 DNA sequence: TGTGCCAGCAGCTTGTTTGCCGAGCAGTACTTC. This encodes CASSLFAEQYF. Full variable domain (remainder filled in from reference TRBV13 and TRBJ2-7): AAGVIQSPRHLIKEKRETATLKCYPIPRHDTVYWYQQGPGQDPQFLISFYEKMQSDKGSIPDRFSAQQFSDYHSELNMSSLELGDSALYFCASSLFAEQYFGPGTRLTVT.

The rearrangement uses TRBV9 and TRBJ2-4, with 7 bases that match TRBD2. Germline V gene sequence: CDR1 SGDLS, CDR2 YYNGEE. Trimming at V came to 0 bases and at J to 7 bases, leaving 4 bases not matched to a gene. This CDR3 has 14 residues. The CDR3 DNA reads as TGTGCCAGCAGCGTAGAACCCGGGGGGAACATTCAGTACTTC. It is translated as CASSVEPGGNIQYF.